Listed here are 15 T cell receptor beta chains from one sample, sequenced in a study of OX40 agonist ivuxolimab in advanced cancers. Libraries were prepared by immunoSEQ multiplex PCR; TCRdb keeps only in-frame clonotypes and omits some of them. The sample lists 52,000 or so clones, roughly 87% occurring once. Sequences were derived from CD4+ or CD8+ T cells sorted from blood, sampled in a trial of the OX40 agonist ivuxolimab. Every receptor here comes from an adult with an advanced solid tumor such as melanoma, head and neck, liver or kidney cancer.

The chain couples TRBV19 to TRBJ1-2; perhaps TRBD1 as D (5 bases). CDR1 LNHDA and CDR2 SQIVND come from the germline V gene (reference sequence). The germline V and J ends were trimmed by 7 bases and 1 base, with 16 bases remaining between them. The CDR3 length is 15 residues. The CDR3 is CASMHRQGLNYGYTF. The DNA of the CDR3 is TGTGCCAGTATGCATCGGCAGGGCCTTAACTATGGCTACACCTTC.

This clone was recorded only once. The rearrangement links TRBV27 to TRBJ2-5, with D possibly TRBD2 on 5 matching bases. CDR1 and CDR2 (germline): MNHEY, SMNVEV (reference sequence). Trimming pared 4 bases from V and 2 bases from J, leaving 5 bases between. The CDR3 covers 12 residues. For the CDR3, the DNA is TGTGCCAGCAGTTCGGGACAAGAGACCCAGTACTTC. Translating gives CASSSGQETQYF.

The J gene is TRBJ1-1, the V gene TRBV19; D remains unclear. Between the trimmed V and J ends, which lost 3 bases and 3 bases, there was a span of 8 bases. CDR1 is LNHDA and CDR2 is SQIVND in the germline V gene (reference sequence). CDR3 size: 13 residues. The CDR3 DNA follows: TGTGCCAGTAGTATCCCCGCTTACACTGAAGCTTTCTTT. Translating it yields CASSIPAYTEAFF.

This clone is a singleton in its sample. The rearrangement uses TRBV4-1 and TRBJ1-2; 7 nucleotides agree with TRBD1. From germline, CDR1 is MGHRA and CDR2 YSYEKL. This CDR3 comprises 15 residues. J lost 4 bases, V lost 2 bases, and 7 bases had no gene match. DNA for the CDR3: TGCGCCAGCAGCCAACCGGGACAGAACCTCTATGGCTACACCTTC. Its protein is CASSQPGQNLYGYTF.

The genes are TRBV6-5 and TRBJ2-1; D not certain. Germline V gene sequence: CDR1 MNHEY, CDR2 SVGAGI. This CDR3 has 12 residues. V was trimmed by 2 bases and J by 5 bases, leaving 4 bases between them. Written as DNA, the CDR3 is TGTGCCAGCAGTTACCCCAACAATGAGCAGTTCTTC. It codes for CASSYPNNEQFF.

This chain connects TRBV19 to TRBJ1-2, with 8 bases identical to TRBD1. V was clipped by 5 bases and J by 4 bases; unmatched bases: 9. This CDR3 has 15 residues. Germline lookup yields CDR1 LNHDA and CDR2 SQIVND (reference sequence). In nucleotides, the CDR3 is TGTGCCAGTAGTCCTACCCCCGGGACAGGCTATGGCTACACCTTC. Translated, it gives CASSPTPGTGYGYTF.

The chain couples TRBV27 to TRBJ2-3; perhaps TRBD1 as D (6 bases). This CDR3 comprises 15 residues. Germline V CDR1 and CDR2: MNHEY, SMNVEV (reference sequence). Trimming cost V 6 bases and J 2 bases, with 15 bases left between them. CDR3 loop: CASRTGTTITDTQYF. The CDR3, as DNA: TGTGCCAGCAGGACCGGGACAACCATCACAGATACGCAGTATTTT.

The V and J genes are TRBV7-6 and TRBJ2-2; D might be TRBD1 (7 bases). V was clipped by 1 base and J by 3 bases, with 15 bases between them. The CDR3 is 17 residues long. CDR1 and CDR2 (germline): SGHVS, FNYEAQ. Here the CDR3 reads CASSLGQGGEDTGELFF. In DNA, the CDR3 is TGTGCCAGCAGCTTAGGTCAGGGGGGAGAGGACACCGGGGAGCTGTTTTTT.

This clone showed up just a few times. V gene TRBV2 combines with J gene TRBJ1-5; 7 positions match TRBD1. The ends lost 3 bases at V and 3 bases at J; junction bases unmatched: 2. Per germline, CDR1 SNHLY and CDR2 FYNNEI. This CDR3 has 14 amino acids. The CDR3 DNA sequence: TGTGCCAGCAGTGATAGGGGGCTCAATCAGCCCCAGCATTTT. This sequence encodes CASSDRGLNQPQHF.

This clone appeared once. The chain couples TRBV6-6 to TRBJ1-2; D is ambiguous. Trimming cost V 1 base and J 3 bases, with 15 bases left between them. Germline V gene data show CDR1 as MNHNY and CDR2 as SVGAGI (reference sequence). The CDR3 sequence is 16 residues long. CDR3 in amino acids: CASSYFSFGQHYGYTF. CDR3 coding DNA: TGTGCCAGCAGTTACTTTTCCTTCGGGCAACACTATGGCTACACCTTC.

The chain uses TRBV6-5 and TRBJ2-1; no definite D call. The CDR3 spans 15 residues. Between the trimmed V and J ends, which lost 0 bases and 7 bases, there was a span of 13 bases. The V gene's germline CDR1 is MNHEY and CDR2 SVGAGI. The CDR3, as DNA: TGTGCCAGCAGTTACTCGAGTCGTGAGCAAAATGAGCAGTTCTTC. Translating gives CASSYSSREQNEQFF.

The rearrangement joins TRBV7-6 to TRBJ2-2, with D perhaps TRBD1 or TRBD2 (5 bases each). The CDR3 runs 14 residues. V lost 10 bases, J lost 4 bases, and 16 bases lay in between. Germline V lookup: CDR1 SGHVS, CDR2 FNYEAQ. CDR3 bases: TGTGCCACGGGACGTGGAACTCGCACCGGGGAGCTGTTTTTT. It codes for CATGRGTRTGELFF.

This chain joins TRBV9 and TRBJ1-5; maybe TRBD1 (5 bases). V shed 0 bases and J shed 4 bases, with 11 bases lying between them. The CDR3 totals 15 residues. CDR1 and CDR2 (germline): SGDLS, YYNGEE. CDR3 sequence (DNA): TGTGCCAGCAGCGTAGGTGGGGGTGCGAATCAGCCCCAGCATTTT. This encodes CASSVGGGANQPQHF.

This chain uses TRBV4-1 with TRBJ1-1; 7 nucleotides match TRBD1. The length of the CDR3 is 14 residues. V lost 7 bases to trimming and J lost 0 bases; unmatched junction nucleotides: 5. The germline V gene encodes CDR1 MGHRA and CDR2 YSYEKL. The CDR3, as DNA: TGCGCCAGCACGGCTGGACAGGTGAACACTGAAGCTTTCTTT. Its protein is CASTAGQVNTEAFF.

This chain uses TRBV19 with TRBJ2-3, with D possibly being TRBD2 (6 bases). Germline values: CDR1 LNHDA, CDR2 SQIVND (reference sequence). The CDR3 length is 16 residues. Between the trimmed V and J ends, which lost 3 bases and 2 bases, there was a span of 15 bases. Here the CDR3 reads CASSMAPRRDTDTQYF. CDR3 coding DNA: TGTGCCAGTAGTATGGCCCCGAGGCGGGACACAGATACGCAGTATTTT.